Following are 25 T cell receptor beta chains from one sample sequenced in a study of blood T cell repertoires in COVID-19. Produced via immunoSEQ multiplex PCR; TCRdb's table is partial and in-frame only. The repertoire holds about 180,000 clones, with around 83% as singletons. Sequencing input: peripheral blood. Every receptor here comes from a woman in her seventies with COVID-19, enrolled during active disease.

This clone is a singleton in its sample. The chain joins TRBV30 to TRBJ2-3, with 7 bases aligning to TRBD2. The CDR3 covers 14 residues. Germline V CDR1 and CDR2: GTSNPN, SVGIG (reference sequence). V gave up 1 base and J gave up 0 bases; unmatched junction bases: 1. The CDR3 protein is CAWSGGRSTDTQYF. CDR3 sequence (DNA): TGTGCCTGGAGTGGCGGGAGAAGCACAGATACGCAGTATTTT.

A single count supports this clone. This chain connects TRBV5-1 to TRBJ1-5; 9 bases fit TRBD1. V was pared by 5 bases and J by 3 bases, with 6 bases of the junction left unmatched. The CDR3 extends over 15 amino acids. From germline, CDR1 is SGHRS and CDR2 YFSETQ. CDR3 DNA: TGCGCCAGCAGACCCGGGACAGGGCACAATCAGCCCCAGCATTTT. It translates to CASRPGTGHNQPQHF.

The chain is built from TRBV27 and TRBJ1-1; a possible D gene is TRBD1 (5 bases). Per the germline V gene, CDR1 is MNHEY and CDR2 is SMNVEV (reference sequence). V was trimmed by 9 bases and J by 3 bases, leaving 17 bases between them. The CDR3 length is 14 residues. The CDR3 loop reads CASVPNPGHTEAFF. In DNA form, the CDR3 reads TGTGCCAGTGTTCCAAACCCAGGGCACACTGAAGCTTTCTTT.

This clone was found a few times. The J gene is TRBJ1-4, the V gene TRBV30; TRBD1 is a possible D gene (6 bases). Germline lookup yields CDR1 GTSNPN and CDR2 SVGIG (reference sequence). V lost 5 bases and J 5 bases, leaving 15 bases between the germline ends. CDR3 length equals 14 residues. This CDR3 is CAWASGGANEKLFF. In DNA form, the CDR3 reads TGTGCCTGGGCTTCGGGGGGCGCAAATGAAAAACTGTTTTTT. Supplemented by reference TRBV30 and TRBJ1-4, the full variable domain reads SQTIHQWPATLVQPVGSPLSLECTVEGTSNPNLYWYRQAAGRGLQLLFYSVGIGQISSEVPQNLSASRPQDRQFILSSKKLLLSDSGFYLCAWASGGANEKLFFGSGTQLSVL.

The rearrangement joins TRBV6-2 or TRBV6-3 to TRBJ2-3; the D is unclear. V dropped 2 bases and J dropped 3 bases, with 15 bases sitting between them. In germline, CDR1 is MNHEY, CDR2 SVGEGT. The CDR3 extends over 16 amino acids. The CDR3 DNA is TGTGCCAGCAGTTACACTGCGGCCGTTCGGACAGATACGCAGTATTTT. Its translation is CASSYTAAVRTDTQYF.

CDR3 nucleotides: TGTGCCACCAGTGATTTGCAAGGGACAAGACCATCCCAAGAGACCCAGTACTTC. This translates into CATSDLQGTRPSQETQYF. This chain joins TRBV24-1 and TRBJ2-5; a possible D gene is TRBD1 (6 bases). Germline V gives CDR1 KGHDR, CDR2 SFDVKD. The CDR3 is 18 residues long. The V gene lost 0 bases and the J gene lost 1 base, with 17 bases spanning the gap.

V gene TRBV5-1 combines with J gene TRBJ2-1, with 8 bases matching TRBD2. Losses at the gene ends were 1 base for V and 3 bases for J; bases not matched to a gene: 3. This CDR3 is built from 15 residues. Germline CDR1 SGHRS, CDR2 YFSETQ. The chain's CDR3 is CASSLREGLYNEQFF. CDR3 DNA sequence: TGCGCCAGCAGCTTGCGGGAGGGCCTCTACAATGAGCAGTTCTTC. Variable domain in full (rest from reference TRBV5-1 and TRBJ2-1): KAGVTQTPRYLIKTRGQQVTLSCSPISGHRSVSWYQQTPGQGLQFLFEYFSETQRNKGNFPGRFSGRQFSNSRSEMNVSTLELGDSALYLCASSLREGLYNEQFFGPGTRLTVL.

This clone was seen a few times. The chain is built from TRBV7-3 and TRBJ2-1; 10 bases are shared with TRBD2. The J segment lost 4 bases and the V segment lost 4 bases, leaving 7 bases of the junction unmatched. CDR1 is SGHTA, CDR2 FQGTGA, per germline. This CDR3 region has 16 residues. CDR3 loop: CASSSSGLALYNEQFF. Here the CDR3 DNA reads TGTGCCAGCAGCTCCTCGGGACTAGCGTTGTACAATGAGCAGTTCTTC.

The chain uses TRBV28 and TRBJ1-1; D is unclear. Trimming removed 3 bases from V and 0 bases from J, with 20 bases in between. The CDR3 is made up of 18 amino acids. Germline loops: CDR1 MDHEN, CDR2 SYDVKM. CDR3 sequence reads: CASSFSPHGRLLNTEAFF. The CDR3 DNA is TGTGCCAGCAGTTTCAGTCCCCATGGCAGGCTGTTGAACACTGAAGCTTTCTTT.

This sequence joins TRBV6-4 and TRBJ1-6; D uncertain. Trimming cost V 2 bases and J 0 bases, with 8 bases left between them. CDR3 size: 16 residues. Germline V lookup: CDR1 MRHNA, CDR2 SNTAGT. The CDR3 region is CASSDDCSSYNSPLHF. CDR3 nucleotides: TGTGCCAGCAGTGACGACTGTAGCTCCTATAATTCACCCCTCCACTTT.

This chain connects TRBV7-2 to TRBJ2-3; TRBD1 is a possible D gene (6 bases). The CDR3 spans 12 residues. Germline CDR1 SGHTA, CDR2 FQGNSA. Trimming took 6 bases from V and 3 from J, leaving 7 bases between them. The CDR3 loop is CASRRGTDTQYF. In DNA, the CDR3 is TGTGCCAGCAGGAGGGGGACAGATACGCAGTATTTT.

The rearrangement joins TRBV5-1 to TRBJ2-1; 7 positions match TRBD2. The junction had 4 bases not matched to a gene; V was cut back by 0 bases and J by 10 bases. The CDR3 length is 13 residues. Germline V lookup: CDR1 SGHRS, CDR2 YFSETQ. CDR3 protein: CASSLGSGKEQFF. CDR3 coding DNA: TGCGCCAGCAGCTTGGGGAGCGGGAAGGAGCAGTTCTTC.

This chain connects TRBV30 to TRBJ1-1; D is uncertain. Germline-derived CDR1 and CDR2 are GTSNPN and SVGIG (reference sequence). V lost 2 bases, J lost 4 bases, and 14 bases lay in between. The CDR3 has 14 amino acids. CDR3 DNA: TGTGCCTGGAGTACAAACCGGGAGAGCACTGAAGCTTTCTTT. Translation: CAWSTNRESTEAFF.

CDR3 DNA: TGTGCCAGCAGTGAACAACAAAACTATGGCTACACCTTC. Translation gives CASSEQQNYGYTF. The V gene is TRBV6-1, the J gene TRBJ1-2; D gene uncertain. Germline V gives CDR1 MNHNS, CDR2 SASEGT. The CDR3 extends over 13 amino acids. Trimming removed 2 bases from V and 2 bases from J, with 6 bases in between.

This chain joins TRBV10-3 and TRBJ2-3, with 9 bases that match TRBD2. Trimming at V came to 3 bases and at J to 1 base, leaving 8 bases not matched to a gene. CDR3 length: 17 amino acids. Looked up from germline, CDR1 is ENHRY and CDR2 is SYGVKD. The CDR3 DNA reads TGTGCCATCAGTGAATCGAGGCTAGCGGGGCGCACAGATACGCAGTATTTT. Encoded protein: CAISESRLAGRTDTQYF.

In its sample, this clone was seen once. The J gene is TRBJ2-5, the V gene TRBV29-1; D ambiguous. The germline CDR1 and CDR2 sequences are SQVTM and ANQGSEA. Trimming removed 4 bases from V and 4 bases from J, with 7 bases in between. The CDR3 totals 11 residues. This CDR3 reads CSVVQVETQYF. CDR3 bases: TGCAGCGTTGTTCAGGTAGAGACCCAGTACTTC.

This clone was counted between two and nine times. This sequence joins TRBV11-1 and TRBJ1-1, with a weak D call TRBD1 (6 bases). V gave up 5 bases and J gave up 1 base, with 17 bases separating them. The germline CDR1 and CDR2 sequences are SGHAT and FQDESV (reference sequence). The CDR3 totals 16 residues. The CDR3 coding sequence is TGTGCCAGCAGCCACTTAAGACCGACAGGGAACACTGAAGCTTTCTTT. Translated, it gives CASSHLRPTGNTEAFF.

The chain links TRBV7-8 to TRBJ1-5; D is ambiguous. V shed 5 bases and J shed 2 bases, with 10 bases lying between them. This CDR3 is 14 amino acids long. Germline V gene data show CDR1 as SGHVS and CDR2 as FQNEAQ. The CDR3 DNA reads as TGTGCCAGCAGCCGAGAGCGGCGCAATCAGCCCCAGCATTTT. Protein product: CASSRERRNQPQHF.

The rearrangement links TRBV7-2 to TRBJ2-7; 11 bases fit TRBD2. Germline V lookup: CDR1 SGHTA, CDR2 FQGNSA. With V trimmed by 3 bases and J by 4 bases, 5 bases remained unmatched. The CDR3 is 15 residues long. The DNA of the CDR3 is TGTGCCAGCAGCTTGGGGACTAGCGGCGTTTACGAGCAGTACTTC. Translating gives CASSLGTSGVYEQYF.

This clone was found a few times. The chain recombines TRBV7-2 with TRBJ2-7; D might be TRBD1 (5 bases). CDR1 and CDR2 (germline): SGHTA, FQGNSA. V was cut by 3 bases and J by 2 bases, with 14 bases left in between. This CDR3 is built from 15 residues. Here the CDR3 reads CASSLSLTEAYEQYF. CDR3 DNA sequence: TGTGCCAGCAGCTTGAGTTTGACAGAAGCCTACGAGCAGTACTTC. Full variable domain (remainder filled in from reference TRBV7-2 and TRBJ2-7): GAGVSQSPSNKVTEKGKDVELRCDPISGHTALYWYRQSLGQGLEFLIYFQGNSAPDKSGLPSDRFSAERTGGSVSTLTIQRTQQEDSAVYLCASSLSLTEAYEQYFGPGTRLTVT.

This chain connects TRBV7-9 to TRBJ2-3; 13 bases are a match to TRBD2. The CDR3 is 15 residues long. V lost 6 bases, J lost 3 bases, and 3 bases stayed unmatched. Germline CDR1 SEHNR, CDR2 FQNEAQ (reference sequence). Here the CDR3 DNA reads TGTGCCAGCAGTACTAGCGGGAGGGTGACAGATACGCAGTATTTT. This codes for CASSTSGRVTDTQYF.

The V gene is TRBV5-5, the J gene TRBJ2-2; 12 positions agree with TRBD2. The CDR3 extends over 16 amino acids. J was trimmed by 6 bases and V by 1 base; bases with no gene match: 4. Germline loops: CDR1 SGHKS, CDR2 YYEKEE (reference sequence). CDR3 bases: TGTGCCAGCAGCTTGTGGGCTAGCGGGAGGGCCGGGGAGCTGTTTTTT. This translates into CASSLWASGRAGELFF.

This clone was detected only once. V is TRBV7-9 and J is TRBJ1-1; D gene uncertain. The V and J ends lost 3 bases and 4 bases respectively, with 15 bases between them. Per the germline V gene, CDR1 is SEHNR and CDR2 is FQNEAQ (reference sequence). CDR3 length: 15 amino acids. The CDR3 region is CASSFDLNVFTEAFF. The DNA of the CDR3 is TGTGCCAGCAGCTTCGACTTAAATGTCTTCACTGAAGCTTTCTTT.

The sample holds a few counts of this clone. The genes are TRBV5-6 and TRBJ1-1; 9 nucleotides line up with TRBD1. The germline V gene has CDR1 SGHDT and CDR2 YYEEEE. The V segment lost 4 bases and the J segment 10 bases; nucleotides outside the gene matches: 8. The CDR3 is made up of 13 amino acids. CDR3: CASSRDRVLGAFF. The CDR3 DNA is TGTGCCAGCAGCCGGGACAGGGTGCTTGGAGCTTTCTTT.

The rearrangement uses TRBV9 and TRBJ2-1; D uncertain. In germline, CDR1 is SGDLS, CDR2 YYNGEE. This CDR3 region has 13 residues. Trimming took 3 bases from V and 0 from J, leaving 4 bases between them. The CDR3 nucleotides read TGTGCCAGCAGCGCCTACTCCTACAATGAGCAGTTCTTC. It codes for CASSAYSYNEQFF.